Listed here is a single T cell receptor (beta chain). This specimen comes from a study of blood T cell repertoires in COVID-19. Study as a whole: Material from acute and convalescent COVID-19 was sourced from the United States, Italy and Spain. T cells, B-cell-depleted T cells, or PBMCs provided the cDNA or gDNA that served as material.

The V segment lost 4 bases and the J segment 3 bases; nucleotides outside the gene matches: 2. Looked up from germline, CDR1 is SGHTA and CDR2 is FQGNSA. This CDR3 has 13 amino acids. In the original analysis: Counts of nucleated cells, estimated from reference gene primer amplification, were obtained. Sequencing used immunoSEQ multiplex PCR; TCRdb keeps in-frame clones, though not all of them. That table is the source of V, J and clone size, and D and trimming were worked out from the DNA. The sample has some 170,000 clones; 70% to 80% are singletons. Material for sequencing was peripheral blood. This chain links TRBV7-2 with TRBJ1-1; 7 positions match TRBD1. The TCR sequence derives from a man in his fifties or sixties with acute or convalescent COVID-19. CDR3 coding DNA: TGTGCCAGCAGCTGGACAGGCCACACTGAAGCTTTCTTT. It is translated as CASSWTGHTEAFF. Combining the CDR3 with reference TRBV7-2 and TRBJ1-1 gives the whole variable domain GAGVSQSPSNKVTEKGKDVELRCDPISGHTALYWYRQSLGQGLEFLIYFQGNSAPDKSGLPSDRFSAERTGGSVSTLTIQRTQQEDSAVYLCASSWTGHTEAFFGQGTRLTVV.